Below, 31 T cell receptor beta chains from the same sample are listed, as sequenced in a study of CD4 T cells in relation to SARS-CoV-2 and coronaviruses. Only in-frame clones appear in the TCRdb table, and some are missing; sequencing was by immunoSEQ multiplex PCR. The sample contains about 31,000 clones, about four fifths of which appear only once. These TCRs are of unknown antigen specificity. The sample taken for sequencing was memory CD4+ T cells from PBMCs, cultured in vitro. These receptors were collected from an adult with COVID-19.

This chain connects TRBV5-4 to TRBJ2-3; D assignment may be TRBD1 or TRBD2 (5 bases each). CDR3 length: 14 amino acids. V gave up 7 bases and J gave up 2 bases, with 14 bases separating them. Germline-derived CDR1 and CDR2 are SGHNT and YYREEE (reference sequence). The DNA of the CDR3 is TGTGCCAGCCCCGAACTGGGGGACACAGATACGCAGTATTTT. Its translation is CASPELGDTDTQYF.

The chain has TRBV21-1 and TRBJ2-3; TRBD2, the D gene given by the table, was not confirmed from the DNA. TRBV21-1 is reported as a pseudogene. This CDR3 is 20 amino acids long. CDR3 in amino acids: CASSKGRREGRVPFTDTQYF. Written as DNA, the CDR3 is TGTGCCAGCAGCAAAGGGCGGCGGGAGGGCCGCGTTCCGTTTACAGATACGCAGTATTTT.

A note on this clone: The conserved phenylalanine or tryptophan normally closing the CDR3 is absent here, so this likely arose from a read error. It is unclear where the CDR3 begins or ends on the DNA, so no DNA is shown, and the CDR3 is as TCRdb lists it. V and J are TRBV23-1 and TRBJ2-7; the table's TRBD2 call for D was not verified on the DNA. TRBV23-1 is treated as an ORF (open reading frame) with a function not yet certain. From its first to its last residue, the CDR3 has 11 amino acids. CDR3 region: CASSQEPYIYS.

The chain is built from TRBV19 and TRBJ2-3, with D possibly TRBD1 on 6 matching bases. Per the germline V gene, CDR1 is LNHDA and CDR2 is SQIVND (reference sequence). V lost 6 bases and J lost 2, with 12 bases in between. This CDR3 contains 14 residues. DNA for the CDR3: TGTGCCAGTAGCTCACAGGGACCCACAGATACGCAGTATTTT. Protein sequence: CASSSQGPTDTQYF.

The chain has TRBV15 and TRBJ2-3; the D is unclear. V dropped 1 base and J dropped 2 bases, with 16 bases sitting between them. This CDR3 has 17 residues. The V gene's germline CDR1 is LNHNV and CDR2 YYDKDF (reference sequence). The CDR3 sequence is CATSRARSYTFTDTQYF. As DNA, the CDR3 is TGTGCCACCAGCAGAGCCCGGTCGTACACTTTCACAGATACGCAGTATTTT.

The gene calls are TRBV5-6 and TRBJ1-3, with 8 positions matching TRBD1. The CDR3 loop spans 15 amino acids. The J segment lost 3 bases and the V segment lost 0 bases, leaving 2 bases of the junction unmatched. Germline V gene sequence: CDR1 SGHDT, CDR2 YYEEEE. This CDR3 is CASSLGQGFGNTIYF. As DNA, the CDR3 is TGTGCCAGCAGCTTGGGACAGGGGTTTGGAAACACCATATATTTT.

The rearrangement joins TRBV2 to TRBJ1-3, with D tentatively TRBD1 (6 bases). Deletions cut 6 bases from V and 3 bases from J, with 18 bases between. This CDR3 is built from 16 residues. The germline gives CDR1 SNHLY, CDR2 FYNNEI. This CDR3 reads CASRGPGGHFGNTIYF. CDR3 nucleotides: TGTGCCAGCAGGGGGCCGGGGGGGCATTTTGGAAACACCATATATTTT. The variable domain in full, with the rest retrieved from reference TRBV2 and TRBJ1-3, is EPEVTQTPSHQVTQMGQEVILRCVPISNHLYFYWYRQILGQKVEFLVSFYNNEISEKSEIFDDQFSVERPDGSNFTLKIRSTKLEDSAMYFCASRGPGGHFGNTIYFGEGSWLTVV.

This chain links TRBV20-1 with TRBJ1-5; D is unresolved. The V end lost 3 bases, the J end lost 9 bases, and 9 bases lay between the germline ends. Germline V gene data show CDR1 as DFQATT and CDR2 as SNEGSKA (reference sequence). This CDR3 contains 11 residues. The chain's CDR3 is CSASSEGPQHF. CDR3 DNA: TGCAGTGCTAGTTCCGAGGGGCCCCAGCATTTT.

The chain couples TRBV10-3 to TRBJ2-1; 9 bases match TRBD1. V was clipped by 8 bases and J by 5 bases; unmatched bases: 7. CDR1 is ENHRY, CDR2 SYGVKD, per germline. The CDR3 spans 14 residues. This chain's CDR3 is CAIGTGGLHNEQFF. In DNA, the CDR3 is TGTGCCATCGGAACAGGGGGCTTACACAATGAGCAGTTCTTC.

The genes are TRBV28 and TRBJ2-4; D not certain. CDR1 and CDR2 (germline): MDHEN, SYDVKM. The CDR3 has 15 amino acids. Trimming took off 5 bases at V and 3 bases at J, with 14 bases between the two ends. CDR3 region: CASSRIDSNKNIQYF. CDR3 DNA sequence: TGTGCCAGCAGTCGGATAGATTCGAACAAAAACATTCAGTACTTC.

This clone was counted only a few times. The chain employs TRBV14 and TRBJ2-7, with no clear D. The length of the CDR3 is 14 residues. Trimming stripped 4 bases from V and 3 bases from J, with 13 bases between. Germline V CDR1 and CDR2: SGHDN, FVKESK. The CDR3 DNA sequence: TGTGCCAGCAGCCGAGGACCGACCGGCTACGAGCAGTACTTC. Protein sequence: CASSRGPTGYEQYF.

The V gene is TRBV7-9, the J gene TRBJ2-5, with D maybe TRBD1 (6 bases). This CDR3 region has 14 residues. The germline V gene has CDR1 SEHNR and CDR2 FQNEAQ (reference sequence). Trimming pared 2 bases from V and 1 base from J, leaving 8 bases between. The CDR3 spells CASSLFRGQETQYF. DNA for the CDR3: TGTGCCAGCAGCTTATTCAGGGGCCAAGAGACCCAGTACTTC.

The gene calls are TRBV20-1 and TRBJ2-5; D is ambiguous. V lost 5 bases, J lost 2 bases, and 15 bases lay in between. The CDR3 spans 14 residues. Germline CDR1 is DFQATT and CDR2 is SNEGSKA (reference sequence). For the CDR3, the DNA is TGCAGTGCTGGTGCCCTTACACAACAAGAGACCCAGTACTTC. Translation gives CSAGALTQQETQYF.

The rearrangement joins TRBV5-4 to TRBJ2-1, with TRBD2 matching 9 bases. The length of the CDR3 is 15 residues. Per germline, CDR1 SGHNT and CDR2 YYREEE (reference sequence). V shed 1 base and J 4 bases; nucleotides not matched to a gene: 3. This chain's CDR3 is CASSLPLAGYNEQFF. CDR3 nucleotide sequence: TGTGCCAGCAGCTTGCCGCTAGCGGGGTACAATGAGCAGTTCTTC.

This rearrangement joins TRBV6-2 or TRBV6-3 to TRBJ2-2, with D perhaps TRBD1 (5 bases). The CDR3 consists of 13 residues. Trimming shortened V by 2 bases and J by 7 bases, and 8 bases separated the two germline ends. Germline V lookup: CDR1 MNHEY, CDR2 SVGEGT. DNA for the CDR3: TGTGCCAGCAGTTACGTCCAGGGCGGGGAGCTGTTTTTT. It translates to CASSYVQGGELFF.

V usage is TRBV30 and J usage is TRBJ1-1; TRBD1 is a possible D gene (6 bases). Trimming stripped 4 bases from V and 7 bases from J, with 28 bases between. This CDR3 is built from 17 residues. Germline CDR1 GTSNPN, CDR2 SVGIG (reference sequence). The chain's CDR3 is CAWTRGGDTREWIEAFF. DNA for the CDR3: TGTGCCTGGACCCGTGGGGGGGACACTCGAGAGTGGATTGAAGCTTTCTTT. The complete variable domain, with remaining parts taken from reference TRBV30 and TRBJ1-1, reads SQTIHQWPATLVQPVGSPLSLECTVEGTSNPNLYWYRQAAGRGLQLLFYSVGIGQISSEVPQNLSASRPQDRQFILSSKKLLLSDSGFYLCAWTRGGDTREWIEAFFGQGTRLTVV.

The rearrangement links TRBV28 to TRBJ1-4, with 9 bases aligning to TRBD1. The CDR3 covers 13 residues. Germline V gives CDR1 MDHEN, CDR2 SYDVKM. V shed 5 bases, J shed 12 bases, and the junction held 7 bases outside the gene matches. The CDR3 bases are TGTGCCAGCAGTCCAGGTTGGGACAGGGAACTGTTTTTT. Its translation: CASSPGWDRELFF.

This clone has a single count. This chain uses TRBV2 with TRBJ2-5; no clear D. Germline V gene data show CDR1 as SNHLY and CDR2 as FYNNEI. The V end was cut by 8 bases, the J end by 5 bases, with 9 bases between. The CDR3 consists of 11 residues. CDR3 amino acids: CASGYSETQYF. The DNA of the CDR3 is TGTGCCAGCGGATATAGCGAGACCCAGTACTTC.

The rearrangement joins TRBV7-3 to TRBJ2-1; 8 nucleotides align to TRBD2. Trimming removed 0 bases from V and 9 bases from J; junction bases left unmatched: 7. The CDR3 totals 15 residues. The germline V gene encodes CDR1 SGHTA and CDR2 FQGTGA. This CDR3 reads CASSLTLNREGEQFF. CDR3 nucleotide sequence: TGTGCCAGCAGCTTAACCTTGAACCGGGAGGGTGAGCAGTTCTTC. Complete variable domain (other parts from reference TRBV7-3 and TRBJ2-1): GAGVSQTPSNKVTEKGKYVELRCDPISGHTALYWYRQSLGQGPEFLIYFQGTGAADDSGLPNDRFFAVRPEGSVSTLKIQRTERGDSAVYLCASSLTLNREGEQFFGPGTRLTVL.

The rearrangement links TRBV11-2 to TRBJ2-1; TRBD2 matches at 15 bases. Trimming cost V 7 bases and J 6 bases; bases outside gene matches: 10. The CDR3 has 17 residues. The V gene's germline CDR1 is SGHAT and CDR2 FQNNGV. The CDR3 DNA sequence: TGTGCCAGCATCCCGGGACTAGCGGGAGGTTTGTTCAATGAGCAGTTCTTC. Its protein is CASIPGLAGGLFNEQFF.

This rearrangement joins TRBV7-8 to TRBJ2-7; the match to TRBD1 covers 9 bases. The CDR3 runs to 15 residues. After removal of 5 bases from V and 1 base from J, the junction contained 6 bases not matched to a gene. The germline gives CDR1 SGHVS, CDR2 FQNEAQ. The CDR3 DNA follows: TGTGCCAGCAGCCCGGGACAGGGAAGGTCCTACGAGCAGTACTTC. Protein: CASSPGQGRSYEQYF.

The gene calls are TRBV29-1 and TRBJ2-2; 8 positions match TRBD2. CDR3 length equals 13 residues. V dropped 7 bases and J dropped 6; count of bases not matched to a gene: 7. Germline loops: CDR1 SQVTM, CDR2 ANQGSEA. The CDR3 region has the DNA TGCAGCGCGAGCGGGGGAAGGCCCGGGGAGCTGTTTTTT. Translating gives CSASGGRPGELFF.

The V call is TRBV7-6, the J call TRBJ1-1; D remains ambiguous. The ends were cut back, 6 bases at V and 4 bases at J, with 18 bases in the middle. CDR1 and CDR2 (germline): SGHVS, FNYEAQ. The CDR3 contains 15 residues. CDR3 sequence (DNA): TGTGCCAGCAGGGACGGATGGGATTTTAGCACTGAAGCTTTCTTT. Its protein is CASRDGWDFSTEAFF.

The chain combines TRBV4-1 with TRBJ2-5; possibly TRBD2 for D (6 bases). V dropped 5 bases and J dropped 1 base, with 14 bases sitting between them. CDR1 is MGHRA and CDR2 is YSYEKL in the germline V gene. CDR3 size: 15 residues. CDR3 sequence: CASSTPGSGQETQYF. CDR3 DNA sequence: TGCGCCAGCAGCACCCCGGGTAGCGGCCAAGAGACCCAGTACTTC.

V is TRBV7-6 and J is TRBJ2-3; D remains unclear. CDR3 length equals 13 residues. V gave up 4 bases and J gave up 4 bases, with 9 bases separating them. Germline V gene data show CDR1 as SGHVS and CDR2 as FNYEAQ. The CDR3 loop reads CASSSVVADTQYF. In nucleotides, the CDR3 is TGTGCCAGCAGCTCAGTCGTCGCAGATACGCAGTATTTT.

The rearrangement uses TRBV20-1 and TRBJ1-6; D is perhaps TRBD1 (6 bases). Germline CDR1 DFQATT, CDR2 SNEGSKA (reference sequence). V was shortened by 3 bases and J by 11 bases, with 20 bases between the two germline ends. The CDR3 loop spans 15 amino acids. The DNA of the CDR3 is TGCAGTGCTAGTGGGCCCCCGGGACACCGAACACCCCTCCACTTT. This codes for CSASGPPGHRTPLHF.

The V and J genes are TRBV9 and TRBJ2-5; D gene ambiguous. Germline loops: CDR1 SGDLS, CDR2 YYNGEE. The CDR3 is 14 amino acids. The V gene lost 0 bases and the J gene lost 2 bases, with 8 bases spanning the gap. CDR3 DNA sequence: TGTGCCAGCAGCGTAGGCAGCAGACAAGAGACCCAGTACTTC. It translates to CASSVGSRQETQYF.

V gene TRBV27 combines with J gene TRBJ1-6, with 7 bases aligning to TRBD1. The CDR3 runs 13 residues. Germline values: CDR1 MNHEY, CDR2 SMNVEV (reference sequence). V lost 4 bases, J lost 10 bases, and 4 bases stayed unmatched. The CDR3 loop is CASSSQGGSPLHF. CDR3 bases: TGTGCCAGCAGTTCCCAGGGGGGCTCACCCCTCCACTTT.

The rearrangement uses TRBV7-2 and TRBJ2-7, with 8 nucleotides matching TRBD2. This CDR3 comprises 16 residues. V was clipped by 5 bases and J by 0 bases; unmatched bases: 9. The germline CDR1 and CDR2 sequences are SGHTA and FQGNSA. The CDR3 loop reads CASSLAGSGSSYEQYF. The CDR3 DNA follows: TGTGCCAGCAGCCTCGCAGGGAGCGGGAGCTCCTACGAGCAGTACTTC.

The chain recombines TRBV27 with TRBJ1-2; the match to TRBD1 covers 7 bases. The CDR3 totals 16 residues. CDR1 and CDR2 from the germline V gene are MNHEY and SMNVEV (reference sequence). The V and J ends lost 7 bases and 4 bases, in that order; junction bases with no gene match: 15. CDR3 DNA: TGTGCCAGCACCCTTAAAGGCGCAGGGGGGTCCTATGGCTACACCTTC. Protein product: CASTLKGAGGSYGYTF.

As concerns this clone: Other DNA sequences in this specimen translate into the identical CDR3. CDR3 in amino acids: CASSLGGAVPPDTQYF. In nucleotides, the CDR3 is TGTGCCAGCAGCTTAGGGGGAGCAGTGCCCCCAGATACGCAGTATTTT. The chain links TRBV7-9 to TRBJ2-3, with D possibly TRBD2 on 5 matching bases. The V end was cut by 1 base, the J end by 4 bases, with 15 bases between. This CDR3 is 16 amino acids long. CDR1 SEHNR and CDR2 FQNEAQ come from the germline V gene (reference sequence).